This TCR beta chain was found in a study of T cells in tuberculosis. Overall study results and limits: Active tuberculosis TCR-alpha repertoires lay closer to GMM-specific TCRs than IGRA-negative controls, suggesting clonal expansion.

Described time point: new active TB diagnosis, blood taken before or within 7 days of starting treatment. There are 15 residues in the CDR3. Germline V gene data show CDR1 as SGDLS and CDR2 as YYNGEE. The V gene end was trimmed by 4 bases and the J gene end by 0 bases; junction bases not matched to a gene: 6. As for this clone: What it binds is unknown.

Produced via immunoSEQ multiplex PCR; TCRdb's table is partial and in-frame only. Of around 30,000 clones listed, under 95% are singletons. The sample in question was PBMCs, obtained at tuberculosis diagnosis. This sequence was found in an adult with tuberculosis. This chain uses TRBV9 with TRBJ1-1, with TRBD1 matching 7 bases. The CDR3 region has the DNA TGTGCCAGCAGCAGAACAGGGGACGTGAACACTGAAGCTTTCTTT. Encoded protein: CASSRTGDVNTEAFF.